Listed below are T cell receptor beta chains from one sample, sequenced in a study of CD8+ T cells in alopecia areata. TCRdb keeps only in-frame clones here, not all; method: immunoSEQ multiplex PCR. The profile shows 150,000 or so clones, less than 80% of them singletons. This material consisted of CD8+ T cells sorted from blood, taken at week 0. These receptors were collected from a human donor with alopecia areata. Both conserved end residues are part of each CDR3.

CDR3aa	v_gene	j_gene
CSVEGLVASSTDTQYF	TRBV29-1	TRBJ2-3
CASTRDLNYGYTF	TRBV27	TRBJ1-2
CASSGSGGATYNEQFF	TRBV5-1	TRBJ2-1
CASSESEGRNSPLHF	TRBV25-1	TRBJ1-6
CASSPASGGLRYEQYF	TRBV7-8	TRBJ2-7
CASSPGAGQFQPQHF	TRBV9	TRBJ1-5
CSVRGQGKYNEQFF	TRBV29-1	TRBJ2-1
CASSQVFSSSYEQYF	TRBV4-1	TRBJ2-7
CSAGLEGKQFF	TRBV20-1	TRBJ2-1
CSAGLAGVQYF	TRBV20-1	TRBJ2-7
CASSGSSNQPQHF	TRBV27	TRBJ1-5
CASSDIGRGREKLFF	TRBV2	TRBJ1-4
CASSLVPTGHTGELFF	TRBV7-2	TRBJ2-2
CASSETGGHTRESDEQYF	TRBV5-1	TRBJ2-7
CASMISWGHEQFF	TRBV2	TRBJ2-1
CASSPPGRTIQPQHF	TRBV27	TRBJ1-5
CASSENTGELFF	TRBV11-2	TRBJ2-2
CASSPGHGAGDFQHF	TRBV11-2	TRBJ1-5
CASSQERISYEQYF	TRBV4-2	TRBJ2-7
CASSLAVGGTDTQYF	TRBV6-5	TRBJ2-3
CASRAPSQNSPLHF	TRBV9	TRBJ1-6
CASSFDYNEQFF	TRBV5-1	TRBJ2-1
CASSQDDRNTEAFF	TRBV14	TRBJ1-1
CASSDGKPNYGYTF	TRBV2	TRBJ1-2
CASSFTGTGYTF	TRBV5-1	TRBJ1-2
CAWSTGLAGTQETQYF	TRBV30	TRBJ2-5
CASSFPLDNEQFF	TRBV5-6	TRBJ2-1
CASSAHNEQFF	TRBV25-1	TRBJ2-1
CAWTPDSQNEQFF	TRBV30	TRBJ2-1
CASSRGTSGGVDTQYF	TRBV7-8	TRBJ2-3
CASSVEGWDTEAFF	TRBV2	TRBJ1-1
CASSSGVTEAFF	TRBV7-9	TRBJ1-1
CASSSNYEQYF	TRBV5-4	TRBJ2-7
CASSKGQPYEQYF	TRBV19	TRBJ2-7
CSGPTVDGYTF	TRBV20-1	TRBJ1-2
CSVEERHYGYTF	TRBV29-1	TRBJ1-2
CSVNRGQTQYF	TRBV29-1	TRBJ2-5
CASSQVGDTQYF	TRBV4-2	TRBJ2-3
CASSLSGVYQPQHF	TRBV7-9	TRBJ1-5
CASSRFGGFNEQFF	TRBV4-1	TRBJ2-1